This T cell receptor beta chain was identified in a study of molecular identifiers for immune sequencing clone quantification (dated by TCRdb to 2016 to 2019). With respect to the entire study: In a replicate experiment, RNA from roughly 21,000 or 96,000 naive CD8 T cells was split into five aliquots, four of which were sequenced. CD8 T cells were used in a methods study to benchmark molecular-identifier clustering-based TCR repertoire sequencing (MIDCIRS) and TCR RNA copy counting. The investigation overall reported the following: Modeling gave 3 to 3.5 recovered TCR RNA copies per cell versus 7.5 to 10 by digital PCR, implying approximately 30% capture efficiency. Spiked-in Jurkat TCR RNA (10 copies' worth), which is not part of the donor repertoire, was contained in the naive libraries. Spiked-in Jurkat TCR RNA equivalent to a single cell was reported to be detectable even among fewer than 1.2 million naive CD8 T cells. When barcode sub-clustering was left out, chimeric consensus sequences inflated TCR diversity, with chimeras reaching as high as 47%. The sizes of highly expanded clones could end up underestimated when identical TCR molecules share a barcode. Clones above 20 RNA copies held over 97% of molecules in CMV-specific effector cells but under 1% in naive cells.

For CDR1 and CDR2, the germline V gene lists SGHTA and FQGNSA. The junction shows trimming of 5 bases on V and 5 bases on J, plus 15 bases between the germline ends. The CDR3 contains 14 residues, cysteine and phenylalanine counted. Of all the DNA, just the CDR3 is kept, 42 bases in frame from base 1. Libraries of naive CD8 T cells were generated from roughly 21,000 to 960,000 sorted cells, with 10%, 30% or 50% of the purified RNA used. On a BD FACSAria II, naive CD8 T cells were FACS-sorted as CD8+CD4-CCR7+CD45RA+ and collected into RLT Plus buffer. To test detection sensitivity, Jurkat RNA equivalent to approximately ten TCR copies was spiked into samples of about 18,000-1,000,000 naive CD8 T cells. CD8 T cells were enriched using RosetteSep CD8+ T Cell Enrichment Cocktail and Ficoll-Paque, and the enriched cells then underwent ACK red cell lysis. Note on this clonotype: Its binding antigen is unknown. Given a much more abundant clone one base away, this may be a read error.

Preparation of the library involved PCR. Sequencer: NextSeq 500. Bulk TCR libraries were made following a previously described method, with the TCR primers given in Table S5. The Qiagen AllPrep DNA/RNA kit was used to purify total RNA. Before analysis, reads from multiple sequencing runs of one library were combined. Processing in the source paper ran as follows. Reads were retained only if an exact TCR constant sequence was present, and the retained reads were trimmed to 150 nt and grouped according to their 12-nt molecular barcodes. Reads inside each barcode group were sub-clustered using a 15% Levenshtein threshold, and a quality-weighted consensus sequence was constructed for each RNA molecule. Non-functional sequences were removed, as were lower-count sequences one edit away from another. Based on fitting two negative binomial distributions, any barcode sub-cluster with under 20% of the maximum read count was discarded. TCRdb's own reprocessing of the public reads used fastp at Q25 and MiXCR and kept productive beta chains. All rows with the same CDR3 protein become a single entry with the most common DNA and genes. Here the V and J calls rest on TCRdb's processing, not on the authors' analysis. A total of a few hundred thousand distinct CDR3 sequences appear in this sample, roughly 24% of them only once. Of the sample, 0.65% to 0.75% is held by the ten largest clones.

The specimen sequenced was naive CD8+ T cells from blood, with Jurkat cell RNA spiked in. The cell subset or site label, as the study defines it: FACS-sorted CD8+CD4-CCR7+CD45RA+ naive T cells. This clonotype was sampled from a human donor in good health. Some libraries in this study had Jurkat cell RNA spiked in. Recombination linked TRBV7-2 to TRBJ2-5, and possibly TRBD2, on 5 matching bases. The DNA sequence is TGTGCCAGCAGCGTAAGTCGGGGTCGCGAGACCCAGTACTTC. Protein translation: CASSVSRGRETQYF.